This TCR beta chain originates from a study of cytomegalovirus exposure and HLA in healthy donors. As for the study in general: The Caucasian-associated ancestry cluster contained about four fifths of the 398 genotyped donors.

V trimming: 3 bases; J trimming: 0 bases; junction bases outside the gene matches: 6. The CDR3 spans 18 residues. From germline, CDR1 is KGHSH and CDR2 LQKENI. Turning to this clone: As yet, its antigen is unknown.

PCR involved 60 Vbeta and 13 Jbeta primers. Profiling relied on immunoSEQ multiplex PCR, and the TCRdb table lists in-frame clones only, not all of them. There are just over 95,000 clones in the sample; approximately 80% occur only once, and 4.1% lies in the top ten. Study-wide results and caveats: The authors later linked a missense DCLRE1C variant to TCR beta V- and J-gene trimming. With high specificity and sensitivity, the classifier reportedly diagnosed cytomegalovirus status.

The V call is TRBV18, the J call TRBJ2-6; 9 bases match TRBD1. The receptor was derived from a woman aged 40 to 55 in good health and CMV-seropositive. Sequencing was carried out using PBMCs. CDR3 residues: CASSPWTGDHSGANVLTF. The CDR3 DNA is TGTGCCAGCTCACCTTGGACAGGGGACCACTCTGGGGCCAACGTCCTGACTTTC.